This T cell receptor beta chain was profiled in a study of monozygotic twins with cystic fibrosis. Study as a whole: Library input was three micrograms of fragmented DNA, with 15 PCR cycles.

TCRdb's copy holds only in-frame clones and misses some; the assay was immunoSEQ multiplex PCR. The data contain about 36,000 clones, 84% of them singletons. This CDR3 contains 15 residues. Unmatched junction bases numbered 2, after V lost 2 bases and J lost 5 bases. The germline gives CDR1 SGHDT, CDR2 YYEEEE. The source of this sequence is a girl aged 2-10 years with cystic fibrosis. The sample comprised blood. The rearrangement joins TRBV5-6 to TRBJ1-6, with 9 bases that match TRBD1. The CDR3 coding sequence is TGTGCCAGCAGCTTCTGGACAGGGGATAATTCACCCCTCCACTTT. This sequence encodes CASSFWTGDNSPLHF.